A single sample is the source of the 21 T cell receptor beta chains below, sequenced in a study of blood T cell repertoires in COVID-19. Libraries were prepared by immunoSEQ multiplex PCR; TCRdb keeps only in-frame clonotypes and omits some of them. Among hundreds of thousands of clones listed, around 88% were seen once. Source material: PBMCs or T cells enriched from blood (not recorded which). All receptors derive from a woman between 50 and 59 years old with acute COVID-19.

J is TRBJ2-3 and V is TRBV5-5; 11 bases match TRBD1. V lost 4 bases to trimming and J lost 4 bases; unmatched junction nucleotides: 8. This CDR3 has 16 residues. Per the germline V gene, CDR1 is SGHKS and CDR2 is YYEKEE (reference sequence). CDR3 nucleotide sequence: TGTGCCAGCAGCCCACTCGGACAGGGGGCTGCAGATACGCAGTATTTT. This sequence encodes CASSPLGQGAADTQYF.

The sample holds one count of this clone. This chain connects TRBV7-9 to TRBJ2-1; 14 bases line up with TRBD2. The CDR3 spans 17 residues. With 2 bases clipped from V and 7 bases from J, the junction kept 7 bases outside the gene matches. The V gene's germline CDR1 is SEHNR and CDR2 FQNEAQ (reference sequence). CDR3 sequence (DNA): TGTGCCAGCAGCTTACCGGGGACTAGCGGGAGTAAGAATGAGCAGTTCTTC. Its translation: CASSLPGTSGSKNEQFF. Together with reference TRBV7-9 and TRBJ2-1, the CDR3 gives the full variable domain: DTGVSQNPRHKITKRGQNVTFRCDPISEHNRLYWYRQTLGQGPEFLTYFQNEAQLEKSRLLSDRFSAERPKGSFSTLEIQRTEQGDSAMYLCASSLPGTSGSKNEQFFGPGTRLTVL.

The rearrangement uses TRBV6-5 and TRBJ1-2, with a possible D match to TRBD1 (5 bases). Germline assignment: CDR1 MNHEY and CDR2 SVGAGI. The CDR3 sequence is 15 residues long. V was trimmed by 6 bases and J by 1 base, leaving 15 bases between them. CDR3 nucleotides: TGTGCCAGCAGGAGCGGGGCAACCAGTAACTATGGCTACACCTTC. Its translation: CASRSGATSNYGYTF.

The chain links TRBV29-1 to TRBJ2-7; 9 bases agree with TRBD1. CDR3 length equals 12 residues. V was pared by 6 bases and J by 2 bases, with 2 bases of the junction left unmatched. CDR1 is SQVTM and CDR2 is ANQGSEA in the germline V gene. The CDR3 bases are TGCAGCGTCAGACAGGGGGCCTACGAGCAGTACTTC. Amino acids: CSVRQGAYEQYF.

CDR3 in DNA: TGTGCCAGCAGCTCCCCGAGCTCCTACGAGCAGTACTTC. Encoded protein: CASSSPSSYEQYF. The chain couples TRBV7-9 to TRBJ2-7; D gene unclear. The germline CDR1 and CDR2 sequences are SEHNR and FQNEAQ (reference sequence). This CDR3 spans 13 amino acids. V gave up 4 bases and J gave up 0 bases, with 7 bases separating them.

The chain uses TRBV28 and TRBJ1-2; D uncertain. The germline V gene has CDR1 MDHEN and CDR2 SYDVKM. With 4 bases removed from V and 6 bases from J, the gap between germline ends came to 18 bases. The CDR3 length is 15 residues. This chain's CDR3 is CASSSYTSGEDGYTF. The CDR3 DNA reads as TGTGCCAGCAGTTCTTATACGAGTGGGGAGGATGGCTACACCTTC.

The chain employs TRBV15 and TRBJ2-5; 7 nucleotides agree with TRBD2. Looked up from germline, CDR1 is LNHNV and CDR2 is YYDKDF (reference sequence). The length of the CDR3 is 15 residues. V trimming: 3 bases; J trimming: 5 bases; junction bases outside the gene matches: 9. The CDR3 loop reads CATSRPQGGVETQYF. CDR3 DNA sequence: TGTGCCACCAGCAGGCCCCAGGGAGGGGTCGAGACCCAGTACTTC.

J is TRBJ1-1 and V is TRBV18, with D tentatively TRBD1 (6 bases). Trimming stripped 1 base from V and 2 bases from J, with 20 bases between. The CDR3 extends over 18 amino acids. From germline, CDR1 is KGHSH and CDR2 LQKENI. The CDR3 bases are TGTGCCAGCTCACCACAAGGGGGGGGGTCCAGAAGAAACACTGAAGCTTTCTTT. Its translation: CASSPQGGGSRRNTEAFF. Looking up the rest from reference TRBV18 and TRBJ1-1 gives the full variable domain: NAGVMQNPRHLVRRRGQEARLRCSPMKGHSHVYWYRQLPEEGLKFMVYLQKENIIDESGMPKERFSAEFPKEGPSILRIQQVVRGDSAAYFCASSPQGGGSRRNTEAFFGQGTRLTVV.

This chain uses TRBV28 with TRBJ2-1, with a possible D match to TRBD2 (6 bases). Germline-derived CDR1 and CDR2 are MDHEN and SYDVKM. Trimming stripped 4 bases from V and 6 bases from J, with 19 bases between. The CDR3 is 16 residues long. CDR3 loop: CASSSPGVARANEQFF. The CDR3 region has the DNA TGTGCCAGCAGTTCACCGGGAGTAGCGAGAGCCAATGAGCAGTTCTTC.

The J gene is TRBJ1-4, the V gene TRBV29-1, with 7 positions matching TRBD1. Per the germline V gene, CDR1 is SQVTM and CDR2 is ANQGSEA. V lost 7 bases and J lost 8; bases outside the gene matches: 10. The CDR3 is made up of 13 amino acids. CDR3 protein: CSGIQGTGEKLFF. The CDR3 DNA is TGCAGCGGAATACAGGGGACCGGCGAAAAACTGTTTTTT.

The chain couples TRBV18 to TRBJ1-1; weak D call: TRBD1 (6 bases). Trimming pared 3 bases from V and 1 base from J, leaving 21 bases between. The CDR3 contains 18 residues. Germline V CDR1 and CDR2: KGHSH, LQKENI. CDR3 amino acids: CASSPTLISVQGNTEAFF. The CDR3 DNA sequence: TGTGCCAGCTCACCTACCCTGATTTCGGTACAGGGGAACACTGAAGCTTTCTTT.

J is TRBJ2-5 and V is TRBV14; 7 bases line up with TRBD2. The germline V gene has CDR1 SGHDN and CDR2 FVKESK. J was trimmed by 0 bases and V by 1 base; bases with no gene match: 14. This CDR3 has 19 amino acids. The CDR3 coding sequence is TGTGCCAGCAGCCAAGTTGGGAAGCGGGGCGATAAGTACCAAGAGACCCAGTACTTC. This sequence encodes CASSQVGKRGDKYQETQYF.

The rearrangement joins TRBV7-9 to TRBJ2-1; TRBD2 matches at 7 bases. CDR1 and CDR2 (germline): SEHNR, FQNEAQ (reference sequence). This CDR3 has 14 amino acids. The J segment lost 4 bases and the V segment lost 4 bases, leaving 4 bases of the junction unmatched. CDR3 protein: CASSSGEGYNEQFF. The CDR3 DNA sequence: TGTGCCAGCAGCTCGGGGGAGGGATACAATGAGCAGTTCTTC.

V and J are TRBV19 and TRBJ2-1, with TRBD2 identical over 11 bases. The CDR3 is 16 residues long. After removal of 9 bases from V and 0 bases from J, the junction contained 7 bases not matched to a gene. CDR1 and CDR2 (germline): LNHDA, SQIVND (reference sequence). The CDR3 loop is CASRTSGRSSYNEQFF. In DNA form, the CDR3 reads TGTGCCAGCAGGACTAGCGGGCGAAGCTCCTACAATGAGCAGTTCTTC.

The rearrangement joins TRBV3-1 (or the pseudogene TRBV3-2) to TRBJ1-2; weak D call: TRBD1 (5 bases). Germline CDR1 is LGHDT and CDR2 is YNNKEL (reference sequence). The CDR3 length is 15 residues. V lost 1 base and J lost 8, with 17 bases in between. CDR3 coding DNA: TGTGCCAGCAGCCAAGTCCAGGTAAGGGGAAGAGGCTACACCTTC. It yields the protein CASSQVQVRGRGYTF.

The chain joins TRBV7-8 to TRBJ1-5; weak D call: TRBD1 (5 bases). This CDR3 is 14 amino acids long. The V end lost 0 bases, the J end lost 3 bases, and 6 bases lay between the germline ends. Germline lookup yields CDR1 SGHVS and CDR2 FQNEAQ. The DNA for the CDR3 is TGTGCCAGCAGCTTAGCAGGGGACAATCAGCCCCAGCATTTT. Encoded protein: CASSLAGDNQPQHF.

The sample holds a few counts of this clone. This chain links TRBV28 with TRBJ1-2; 8 bases are shared with TRBD1. The ends lost 3 bases at V and 8 bases at J; junction bases unmatched: 8. Per germline, CDR1 MDHEN and CDR2 SYDVKM. The CDR3 runs to 14 residues. The chain's CDR3 is CASSLDRVRGGYTF. The CDR3 nucleotides read TGTGCCAGCAGTTTGGACAGGGTCCGGGGGGGCTACACCTTC.

This chain joins TRBV7-3 and TRBJ1-2, with 9 nucleotides matching TRBD1. CDR3 length: 15 amino acids. J was trimmed by 10 bases and V by 5 bases; bases with no gene match: 14. CDR1 is SGHTA and CDR2 is FQGTGA in the germline V gene. CDR3 amino acids: CASSPRRDRVDFYTF. The CDR3 nucleotides are TGTGCCAGCAGCCCACGCCGGGACAGGGTGGATTTCTACACCTTC.

This chain's CDR3 is CASSRLAGGLGEQYF. CDR3 DNA sequence: TGTGCCAGCAGTCGACTAGCGGGAGGATTGGGCGAGCAGTACTTC. The J gene is TRBJ2-7, the V gene TRBV7-8, with TRBD2 matching 13 bases. The length of the CDR3 is 15 residues. V dropped 6 bases and J dropped 6; count of bases not matched to a gene: 8. Germline CDR1 and CDR2: SGHVS and FQNEAQ. Filled out from reference TRBV7-8 and TRBJ2-7, the complete variable domain reads GAGVSQSPRYKVAKRGQDVALRCDPISGHVSLFWYQQALGQGPEFLTYFQNEAQLDKSGLPSDRFFAERPEGSVSTLKIQRTQQEDSAVYLCASSRLAGGLGEQYFGPGTRLTVT.

This clone was counted only a few times. The chain is built from TRBV5-1 and TRBJ1-4, with a tentative D call TRBD1 (5 bases). The CDR3 contains 12 residues. V was clipped by 4 bases and J by 7 bases, with 8 bases between them. Germline lookup yields CDR1 SGHRS and CDR2 YFSETQ. CDR3: CASSPDTEKLFF. The CDR3 region has the DNA TGCGCCAGCAGCCCGGACACTGAAAAACTGTTTTTT.

This clone was picked up a small number of times. The CDR3 sequence is CASSFRGRAFF. The CDR3 nucleotides read TGTGCCAGCAGTTTCCGGGGGAGGGCTTTCTTT. V is TRBV12-3 or TRBV12-4 and J is TRBJ1-1, with TRBD1 as a possible D gene (5 bases). V was cut by 3 bases and J by 11 bases, with 10 bases left in between. The CDR3 totals 11 residues.